The rows below give T cell receptor beta chains drawn from one sample of a study of response to subunit inactivated influenza vaccine. Each CDR3 protein is one row after TCRdb ran MiXCR on the RT-PCR reads. The data contain hundreds of thousands of distinct CDR3 sequences, about 11% of them singletons. The data also belong to a second study, concerning T cells expressing NK-cell markers.

Source: PBMCs from blood, taken on the day of vaccination. The receptors stem from a man in his fifties or sixties who received an inactivated influenza vaccine. Both conserved end residues are part of each CDR3. D genes are given only for firm matches. Clone size is stated in some rows and not others, as once, few, many or a class when expanded.

>TRBV5-5|-|many|TRBJ1-4
TGTGCCAGCAGCTTGGACAGGGCCGAGGGTGAAAAACTGTTTTTT
CASSLDRAEGEKLFF
>TRBV20-1|TRBD1|many|TRBJ1-2
TGCAGTGCTACCCCGACAGGGGAGGGCTATGGCTACACCTTC
CSATPTGEGYGYTF
>TRBV4-1|-|-|TRBJ1-4
TGCGCCAGCAGCTTCCAACAGGGCGCAACTAATGAAAAACTGTTTTTT
CASSFQQGATNEKLFF
>TRBV19|TRBD1|few|TRBJ2-2
TGTGCCAGTAGTACCACAGGGGAATCCGGGGAGCTGTTTTTT
CASSTTGESGELFF
>TRBV6-5|TRBD2|-|TRBJ2-5
TGTGCCAGCAGTTACTCGCTAGCGGGGGGGCTGGAGACCCAGTACTTC
CASSYSLAGGLETQYF
>TRBV3-1|TRBD2|few|TRBJ2-1
TGTGCCAGCAACGCTCAACGGACTAGCGGGGGGGTTTATTCCTACAATGAGCAGTTCTTC
CASNAQRTSGGVYSYNEQFF
>TRBV15|-|-|TRBJ2-2
TGTGCCACCAGCCCAGCGAACACCGGGGAGCTGTTTTTT
CATSPANTGELFF
>TRBV7-9|TRBD2|-|TRBJ2-1
TGTGCCAGCAGCTTAGGCGGCCTAGCGGGGAAAGATGAGCAGTTCTTC
CASSLGGLAGKDEQFF
>TRBV12-3/TRBV12-4|-|few|TRBJ1-2
TGTGCCAGCAGTTTAGGGCAGGGCTACTATGGCTACACCTTC
CASSLGQGYYGYTF
>TRBV12-3/TRBV12-4|TRBD2|-|TRBJ2-7
TGTGCCAGCAGTTTAGGTCTTACTAGCGGGAGCGGGGAGCAGTACTTC
CASSLGLTSGSGEQYF
>TRBV18|-|many|TRBJ1-4
TGTGCCAGCTCACCATTGGCAACTAATGAAAAACTGTTTTTT
CASSPLATNEKLFF
>TRBV5-5|TRBD2|few|TRBJ2-7
TGTGCCAGCAGCTTGGAGCGGGAGTACGAGCAGTACTTC
CASSLEREYEQYF
>TRBV29-1|TRBD1|-|TRBJ2-7
TGCAGCGTTCCCGGGACAGGGGGATCATACGAGCAGTACTTC
CSVPGTGGSYEQYF
>TRBV5-1|TRBD1|-|TRBJ1-2
TGCGCCAGCAGCCAAACAGGGGGCGAAAACTATGGCTACACCTTC
CASSQTGGENYGYTF
>TRBV20-1|TRBD2|-|TRBJ2-7
TGCAGTGCTAGAGATTCGGGCGGGGGAAACTCCTACGAGCAGTACTTC
CSARDSGGGNSYEQYF
>TRBV7-2|TRBD1|few|TRBJ2-7
TGTGCCAGCAGCCCGGACAGGGGAGGGCGCGAGCAGTACTTC
CASSPDRGGREQYF
>TRBV4-3|TRBD2|few|TRBJ2-1
TGCGCCAGCAGCCCGGGTAGCGGGGGGTATGAGCAGTTCTTC
CASSPGSGGYEQFF
>TRBV7-2|-|-|TRBJ1-1
TGTGCCAGCAGCCGCCTCCAGTACACTGAAGCTTTCTTT
CASSRLQYTEAFF
>TRBV7-9|-|-|TRBJ2-1
TGTGCCAGCAGTCGGGTTAAAACGGACAATGAGCAGTTCTTC
CASSRVKTDNEQFF
>TRBV7-9|TRBD1|few|TRBJ2-2
TGTGCCAGCAGCTTGGGACAGGGAGTGGTAGGCACCGGGGAGCTGTTTTTT
CASSLGQGVVGTGELFF
>TRBV28|TRBD2|-|TRBJ2-7
TGTGCCAGCAGTGAGGCTTCCGGGACTAGCGAGTACGAGCAGTACTTC
CASSEASGTSEYEQYF
>TRBV12-3/TRBV12-4|-|many|TRBJ1-5
TGTGCCAGCAGTTTAGAGGCAGACCAGCCCCAGCATTTT
CASSLEADQPQHF
>TRBV5-4|TRBD2|few|TRBJ2-1
TGTGCCAGCAGCCCTGGGACTAGCGGTGCCTACAATGAGCAGTTCTTC
CASSPGTSGAYNEQFF
>TRBV4-2|-|few|TRBJ1-1
TGTGCCAGCAGCCAAGAGGTCCAGGGTCGGGCTGAAGCTTTCTTT
CASSQEVQGRAEAFF
>TRBV5-1|-|few|TRBJ2-7
TGCGCCAGCAGCTTGGAACCCGGTCGATCCGAGCAGTACTTC
CASSLEPGRSEQYF
>TRBV2|TRBD2|few|TRBJ2-5
TGTGCCAGCAGTGTGGGAGGGGTCGAGACCCAGTACTTC
CASSVGGVETQYF
>TRBV7-9|TRBD2|-|TRBJ2-5
TGTGCCAGCAGCTGGTCTATAGCGGGTTCAGGGGAGACCCAGTACTTC
CASSWSIAGSGETQYF
>TRBV13|-|few|TRBJ2-1
TGTGCCAGCAGCGCCAGATTTTTCTCACGGGAGCAGTTCTTC
CASSARFFSREQFF
>TRBV28|-|-|TRBJ1-4
TGTGCCAGCAGAGGCTCAGGGGTGACTAATGAAAAACTGTTTTTT
CASRGSGVTNEKLFF
>TRBV3-1|-|few|TRBJ1-5
TGTGCCAGCAGCTTTCAGGGGCAGGGCCAGCCCCAGCATTTT
CASSFQGQGQPQHF
>TRBV12-3/TRBV12-4|-|-|TRBJ2-2
TGTGCCAGCACCCCGGTCACGTCGGGGACCGGGGAGCTGTTTTTT
CASTPVTSGTGELFF
>TRBV4-2|TRBD1|-|TRBJ1-2
TGTGCCAGCAGCCAAAGCGGGAGTGACAGGGCAACCTTC
CASSQSGSDRATF
>TRBV28|TRBD1|few|TRBJ2-2
TGTGCCAGCATCCCGGGACAGGCGACCGGGGAGCTGTTTTTT
CASIPGQATGELFF
>TRBV12-3/TRBV12-4|-|-|TRBJ1-6
TGTGCCAGCAGTCCAAGGCCTGCCGGTAATTCACCCCTCCACTTT
CASSPRPAGNSPLHF
>TRBV19|TRBD1|many|TRBJ2-1
TGTGCCAGTAGTCCTCCGACGGACAGGGCTAGATACAATGAGCAGTTCTTC
CASSPPTDRARYNEQFF
>TRBV18|-|-|TRBJ2-1
TGTGCCAGCTCATCCCTCAGCAATGAGCAGTTCTTC
CASSSLSNEQFF
>TRBV7-2|-|-|TRBJ2-3
TGTGCCAGCAGCTTATATAAGAGCACAGATACGCAGTATTTT
CASSLYKSTDTQYF
>TRBV7-2|-|-|TRBJ1-5
TGTGCCAGCAGCTTAGCGAAGTTCCCGTCCAATCAGCCCCAGCATTTT
CASSLAKFPSNQPQHF
>TRBV29-1|-|-|TRBJ2-3
TGCAGCGCGAGGGACGGGAGAGCTGATACGCAGTATTTT
CSARDGRADTQYF
>TRBV14|-|many|TRBJ2-2
TGTGCCAGCAGCCAAGATCGGGCAGGGGCTCGGTACACCGGGGAGCTGTTTTTT
CASSQDRAGARYTGELFF
>TRBV6-5|TRBD1|few|TRBJ1-1
TGTGCCAGCAGTTCTAGGACAGGGGTTTGGGTCACTGAAGCTTTCTTT
CASSSRTGVWVTEAFF
>TRBV10-3|-|few|TRBJ2-3
TGTGCCATCAGTGGCAACCACCGCGTAATGGGGGCGGGCACAGATACGCAGTATTTT
CAISGNHRVMGAGTDTQYF
>TRBV5-1|-|many|TRBJ1-1
TGCGCCAGCCACCCTCAGGAGGACCTCACTGAAGCTTTCTTT
CASHPQEDLTEAFF
>TRBV4-3|-|many|TRBJ2-1
TGCGCCAGCAGCCCCAACTCCTACGGTGAGCAGTTCTTC
CASSPNSYGEQFF
>TRBV3-1|-|few|TRBJ2-7
TGTGCCAGCAGTCGACAGTCCTACGAGCAGTACTTC
CASSRQSYEQYF
>TRBV11-2|-|-|TRBJ1-2
TGTGCCAGCAGCTCTGCCCGGGGGTGCTATGGCTACACCTTC
CASSSARGCYGYTF
>TRBV20-1|-|-|TRBJ1-1
TGCAGTGCTAGAGCGCGGGGTGGCAACACTGAAGCTTTCTTT
CSARARGGNTEAFF
>TRBV3-1|-|few|TRBJ2-7
TGTGCCAGCAGTACCGGGCGGGACGAGCAGTACTTC
CASSTGRDEQYF